The 27 T cell receptor beta chains listed next were all sequenced from one sample in a study of response to subunit inactivated influenza vaccine. TCRdb passed the RT-PCR reads through MiXCR, listing each CDR3 protein once. The sample holds fewer than 700,000 distinct CDR3 sequences, 10% to 15% seen once. The input for sequencing was PBMCs from blood, taken roughly 45 days after vaccination. The receptors shown here come from a man between 50 and 59 years old who received an inactivated influenza vaccine.

The rearrangement links TRBV11-2 to TRBJ1-1, with no clear D. The V gene's germline CDR1 is SGHAT and CDR2 FQNNGV. V gave up 0 bases and J gave up 2 bases, with 7 bases separating them. CDR3 length: 14 amino acids. CDR3 residues: CASSLDQVNTEAFF. For the CDR3, the DNA is TGTGCCAGCAGCTTAGATCAGGTTAACACTGAAGCTTTCTTT.

This clonotype was counted a few times. The V call is TRBV20-1, the J call TRBJ2-5; D perhaps matches TRBD1 (5 bases). The length of the CDR3 is 12 residues. CDR1 DFQATT and CDR2 SNEGSKA come from the germline V gene (reference sequence). The V end lost 6 bases, the J end lost 5 bases, and 13 bases lay between the germline ends. In DNA form, the CDR3 reads TGCAGTGCGGCAGGGATTTACGAGACCCAGTACTTC. It is translated as CSAAGIYETQYF.

The chain links TRBV20-1 to TRBJ2-1; no definite D call. CDR1 is DFQATT, CDR2 SNEGSKA, per germline (reference sequence). V lost 0 bases and J lost 3, with 9 bases in between. The CDR3 is 14 residues long. CDR3 residues: CSARDSANYNEQFF. CDR3 DNA sequence: TGCAGTGCTAGAGATAGTGCCAACTACAATGAGCAGTTCTTC.

The chain has TRBV7-9 and TRBJ1-2, with TRBD1 identical over 12 bases. This CDR3 contains 14 residues. Germline V lookup: CDR1 SEHNR, CDR2 FQNEAQ (reference sequence). After removal of 5 bases from V and 7 bases from J, the junction contained 5 bases not matched to a gene. The DNA of the CDR3 is TGTGCCAGCAGCCTACCGGGACAGGGGGCTGGCTACACCTTC. This sequence encodes CASSLPGQGAGYTF.

This clonotype has ten or more counts. The rearrangement links TRBV10-3 to TRBJ1-5; the D is unclear. The CDR3 spans 16 residues. Germline CDR1 is ENHRY and CDR2 is SYGVKD. Deletions cut 3 bases from V and 1 base from J, with 13 bases between. CDR3 nucleotide sequence: TGTGCCATCAGTGATGATGCGGGTTTGAGCAATCAGCCCCAGCATTTT. It codes for CAISDDAGLSNQPQHF.

This clonotype showed up just a few times. The V call is TRBV4-3, the J call TRBJ1-4; the D is unclear. The ends were cut back, 1 base at V and 5 bases at J, with 14 bases in the middle. The CDR3 has 16 amino acids. The V gene's germline CDR1 is LGHNA and CDR2 YSLEER. The CDR3 nucleotides are TGCGCCAGCAGCCAAGGGAGGGCTGATTCAAATGAAAAACTGTTTTTT. Its protein product is CASSQGRADSNEKLFF.

The sample holds a few counts of this clonotype. The rearrangement uses TRBV20-1 and TRBJ2-3, with D possibly being TRBD2 (5 bases). With 3 bases removed from V and 7 bases from J, the gap between germline ends came to 14 bases. Germline CDR1 is DFQATT and CDR2 is SNEGSKA (reference sequence). The CDR3 sequence is 13 residues long. CDR3 bases: TGCAGTGCTAGGGATACAGAGGGAAATACGCAGTATTTT. This codes for CSARDTEGNTQYF.

This clonotype turned up a few times. The rearrangement joins TRBV5-1 to TRBJ1-4; the match to TRBD1 covers 10 bases. The V gene's germline CDR1 is SGHRS and CDR2 YFSETQ. J was trimmed by 8 bases and V by 3 bases; bases with no gene match: 10. The CDR3 is made up of 16 amino acids. The CDR3 DNA sequence: TGCGCCAGCAGCTCCCGCTCCGGGACAGGGGTCGAAAAACTGTTTTTT. This gives the protein CASSSRSGTGVEKLFF.

The rearrangement joins TRBV6-5 to TRBJ2-7; a possible D gene is TRBD2 (6 bases). From germline, CDR1 is MNHEY and CDR2 SVGAGI. Deletions cut 4 bases from V and 1 base from J, with 17 bases between. The CDR3 totals 16 residues. CDR3 amino acids: CASSSPSSGQSYEQYF. The CDR3 bases are TGTGCCAGCAGTTCCCCATCGAGCGGGCAATCCTACGAGCAGTACTTC.

The chain has TRBV7-9 and TRBJ2-2; possibly TRBD1 for D (6 bases). The CDR3 contains 16 residues. V shed 5 bases and J shed 0 bases, with 13 bases lying between them. Germline values: CDR1 SEHNR, CDR2 FQNEAQ (reference sequence). As DNA, the CDR3 is TGTGCCAGCAGCCCAGGACAGACCACGAACACCGGGGAGCTGTTTTTT. It is translated as CASSPGQTTNTGELFF. Variable domain in full (rest from reference TRBV7-9 and TRBJ2-2): DTGVSQNPRHKITKRGQNVTFRCDPISEHNRLYWYRQTLGQGPEFLTYFQNEAQLEKSRLLSDRFSAERPKGSFSTLEIQRTEQGDSAMYLCASSPGQTTNTGELFFGEGSRLTVL.

This clonotype was found a few times. The genes are TRBV14 and TRBJ2-5; 7 bases are a match to TRBD2. Germline V gene sequence: CDR1 SGHDN, CDR2 FVKESK. V lost 1 base and J lost 2; bases outside the gene matches: 7. This CDR3 is 16 amino acids long. CDR3 loop: CASSQGWGGQQETQYF. The CDR3 bases are TGTGCCAGCAGCCAAGGCTGGGGAGGGCAGCAAGAGACCCAGTACTTC.

This clonotype has more than one count but fewer than ten. The chain employs TRBV6-5 and TRBJ2-5, with no clear D. The CDR3 has 14 amino acids. Deletions cut 5 bases from V and 0 bases from J, with 10 bases between. Germline V gene data show CDR1 as MNHEY and CDR2 as SVGAGI. This CDR3 reads CASSTTSNQETQYF. In DNA, the CDR3 is TGTGCCAGCAGTACTACCAGCAACCAAGAGACCCAGTACTTC.

V is TRBV27 and J is TRBJ2-1; 9 bases match TRBD2. The germline CDR1 and CDR2 sequences are MNHEY and SMNVEV (reference sequence). V lost 2 bases to trimming and J lost 4 bases; unmatched junction nucleotides: 9. The CDR3 runs 17 residues. CDR3 DNA: TGTGCCAGCAGTTTAAGCGGCCTAGCGGGATTTTACAATGAGCAGTTCTTC. This gives the protein CASSLSGLAGFYNEQFF.

As for this clonotype: A much larger clone sits a single nucleotide away, making a read error possible. The chain links TRBV12-3 or TRBV12-4 to TRBJ2-3, with D tentatively TRBD2 (6 bases). Trimming took 6 bases from V and 6 from J, leaving 13 bases between them. CDR3 length: 13 residues. CDR3 DNA sequence: TGTGCCAGCAGCACCGGGACTCCGGATACGCAGTATTTT. Protein sequence: CASSTGTPDTQYF.

This clonotype was picked up many times. The rearrangement uses TRBV12-3 or TRBV12-4 and TRBJ2-3; a possible D gene is TRBD2 (5 bases). The CDR3 contains 16 residues. With 5 bases removed from V and 0 bases from J, the gap between germline ends came to 15 bases. DNA of the CDR3: TGTGCCAGCAGTCTGGACGGGGTCAGTAGCACAGATACGCAGTATTTT. This sequence encodes CASSLDGVSSTDTQYF.

Notes on this clonotype: This could be a read error, since a much larger clone is one nucleotide away. This chain connects TRBV28 to TRBJ2-7, with TRBD1 matching 8 bases. There are 15 residues in the CDR3. From germline, CDR1 is MDHEN and CDR2 SYDVKM. CDR3 in amino acids: CTSSPPDREVYEQYF. CDR3 in DNA: TGTACCAGCAGTCCACCGGACAGGGAGGTATACGAGCAGTACTTC. Together with reference TRBV28 and TRBJ2-7, the CDR3 gives the full variable domain: DVKVTQSSRYLVKRTGEKVFLECVQDMDHENMFWYRQDPGLGLRLIYFSYDVKMKEKGDIPEGYSVSREKKERFSLILESASTNQTSMYLCTSSPPDREVYEQYFGPGTRLTVT.

The chain combines TRBV20-1 with TRBJ2-1; 10 bases line up with TRBD2. Germline CDR1 is DFQATT and CDR2 is SNEGSKA (reference sequence). V lost 6 bases and J lost 2; bases outside the gene matches: 10. CDR3 size: 16 residues. The CDR3 sequence is CSAELGAGGTYNEQFF. CDR3 in DNA: TGCAGTGCGGAGTTGGGAGCGGGGGGGACCTACAATGAGCAGTTCTTC.

This sequence joins TRBV12-3 or TRBV12-4 and TRBJ2-5, with 9 nucleotides matching TRBD1. Unmatched junction bases numbered 12, after V lost 6 bases and J lost 7 bases. The CDR3 length is 15 residues. CDR3 loop: CASSSPGTGTGTQYF. DNA for the CDR3: TGTGCCAGCAGCTCCCCCGGGACAGGGACGGGGACCCAGTACTTC.

This clonotype was picked up a small number of times. The V call is TRBV7-9, the J call TRBJ1-2; TRBD1 agrees at 9 bases. CDR1 and CDR2 (germline): SEHNR, FQNEAQ (reference sequence). Trimming at V came to 5 bases and at J to 8 bases, leaving 6 bases not matched to a gene. The CDR3 has 13 amino acids. DNA for the CDR3: TGTGCCAGCAGCAAGGGACAGGGCTTCGGCTACACCTTC. This translates into CASSKGQGFGYTF.

The chain combines TRBV9 with TRBJ2-5, with D unresolved. Germline V gives CDR1 SGDLS, CDR2 YYNGEE. The germline V and J ends were trimmed by 0 bases and 2 bases, with 5 bases remaining between them. The CDR3 loop spans 13 amino acids. The CDR3 sequence: CASSVAQQETQYF. CDR3 in DNA: TGTGCCAGCAGCGTAGCCCAGCAAGAGACCCAGTACTTC.

Only a few counts were recorded for this clonotype. The chain couples TRBV11-2 to TRBJ2-1, with TRBD2 matching 12 bases. Germline V gene lookup returns CDR1 SGHAT and CDR2 FQNNGV. The ends lost 2 bases at V and 4 bases at J; junction bases unmatched: 9. There are 18 residues in the CDR3. The CDR3 protein is CASSLRPFLAGGYNEQFF. CDR3 nucleotide sequence: TGTGCCAGCAGCTTAAGGCCCTTCCTAGCGGGAGGGTACAATGAGCAGTTCTTC. The whole variable domain, filled in from reference TRBV11-2 and TRBJ2-1, reads EAGVAQSPRYKIIEKRQSVAFWCNPISGHATLYWYQQILGQGPKLLIQFQNNGVVDDSQLPKDRFSAERLKGVDSTLKIQPAKLEDSAVYLCASSLRPFLAGGYNEQFFGPGTRLTVL.

The sample holds a few counts of this clonotype. This chain connects TRBV6-2 or TRBV6-3 to TRBJ2-7; 14 bases fit TRBD2. The CDR3 length is 19 residues. The germline gives CDR1 MNHEY, CDR2 SVGEGT. V lost 5 bases and J lost 0; bases outside the gene matches: 12. The CDR3 loop is CASSEIRPGLAGVSYEQYF. CDR3 coding DNA: TGTGCCAGCAGTGAAATACGTCCGGGACTAGCGGGGGTCTCCTACGAGCAGTACTTC.

This clonotype has a count of ten or more. The J gene is TRBJ2-1, the V gene TRBV4-3; D possibly corresponds to TRBD2 (5 bases). The CDR3 length is 16 residues. Germline V gene sequence: CDR1 LGHNA, CDR2 YSLEER. V shed 0 bases and J shed 2 bases, with 11 bases lying between them. This CDR3 reads CASSQDAGRAYNEQFF. CDR3 DNA: TGCGCCAGCAGCCAAGATGCGGGTCGGGCCTACAATGAGCAGTTCTTC.

This clonotype was detected a few times. The chain links TRBV20-1 to TRBJ1-5; the D is unclear. V lost 5 bases and J lost 0, with 8 bases in between. This CDR3 spans 13 amino acids. CDR1 is DFQATT and CDR2 is SNEGSKA in the germline V gene (reference sequence). The CDR3 protein is CSAHSSSNQPQHF. In DNA form, the CDR3 reads TGCAGTGCTCACAGCAGTAGCAATCAGCCCCAGCATTTT.

This clonotype was detected a few times. This chain connects TRBV30 to TRBJ1-1; D gene uncertain. Germline values: CDR1 GTSNPN, CDR2 SVGIG (reference sequence). The CDR3 totals 12 residues. V was trimmed by 1 base and J by 6 bases, leaving 9 bases between them. CDR3 protein: CAWSGYRSEAFF. The CDR3 coding sequence is TGTGCCTGGAGTGGTTACCGGTCTGAAGCTTTCTTT.

This clonotype was seen a handful of times. V and J are TRBV10-3 and TRBJ1-4, with D possibly matching TRBD1 (5 bases). Trimming removed 11 bases at V and 3 bases at J, with 16 bases between. CDR1 and CDR2 from the germline V gene are ENHRY and SYGVKD. The CDR3 runs to 14 residues. The CDR3 spells CASWDQGSNEKLFF. The CDR3 DNA reads TGTGCCTCCTGGGATCAGGGTTCTAATGAAAAACTGTTTTTT.

In this sample, this clonotype turned up a few times. The V and J genes are TRBV4-1 and TRBJ1-1, with D possibly TRBD1 on 6 matching bases. The CDR3 is 13 residues long. Trimming stripped 1 base from V and 11 bases from J, with 14 bases between. Germline V lookup: CDR1 MGHRA, CDR2 YSYEKL. The CDR3 spells CASSQGPGQRAFF. DNA for the CDR3: TGCGCCAGCAGCCAAGGCCCGGGACAACGGGCTTTCTTT.